Listed here is a single T cell receptor (beta chain). Its target is unknown. This sample's time point: baseline, week 1 (first vaccination visit). The treatment denotes: pre-vaccination baseline after standard-of-care therapy. New astrocytomas of WHO grade 3 or 4 that were IDH1-mutant and ATRX-lost were found in the donors. The sample is drawn from a study of a mutant IDH1 vaccine in newly diagnosed glioma. Across the whole study: Patients previously underwent radiotherapy, temozolomide, or both, and most underwent both.

Whole-study findings and limits: Any relationship between pseudoprogression and changes in top peripheral T cell clonotypes seemed absent.

Sequencing was performed with immunoSEQ multiplex PCR; in TCRdb, only in-frame clones are kept and a portion is missing. This sample has about 92,000 clones, with 80% found just once. The source was PBMCs, collected from a glioma patient treated with radiotherapy, temozolomide or both. The receptor comes from a man aged 35-49 years with glioma.

This chain's CDR3 is CASRALLILVNEQFF. The CDR3 region has the DNA TGTGCCAGCAGGGCCCTTTTAATTTTGGTAAATGAGCAGTTCTTC. This chain joins TRBV6-1 and TRBJ2-1; D ambiguous. This CDR3 comprises 15 residues. Between the trimmed V and J ends, which lost 6 bases and 7 bases, there was a span of 19 bases. Germline V gene sequence: CDR1 MNHNS, CDR2 SASEGT.